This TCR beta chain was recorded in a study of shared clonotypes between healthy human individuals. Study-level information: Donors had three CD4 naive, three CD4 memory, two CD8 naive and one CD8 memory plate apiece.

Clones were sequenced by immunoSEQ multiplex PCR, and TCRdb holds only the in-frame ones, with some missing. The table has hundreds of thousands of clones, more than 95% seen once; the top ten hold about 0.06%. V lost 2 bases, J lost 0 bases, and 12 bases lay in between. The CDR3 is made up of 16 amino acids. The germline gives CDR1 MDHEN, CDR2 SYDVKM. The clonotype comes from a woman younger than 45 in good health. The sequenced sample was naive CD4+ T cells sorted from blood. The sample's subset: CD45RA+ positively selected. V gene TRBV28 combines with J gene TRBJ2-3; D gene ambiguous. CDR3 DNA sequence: TGTGCCAGCAGTTTAATTTCCGTCCCTAGCACAGATACGCAGTATTTT. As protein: CASSLISVPSTDTQYF. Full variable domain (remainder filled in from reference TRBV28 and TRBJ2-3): DVKVTQSSRYLVKRTGEKVFLECVQDMDHENMFWYRQDPGLGLRLIYFSYDVKMKEKGDIPEGYSVSREKKERFSLILESASTNQTSMYLCASSLISVPSTDTQYFGPGTRLTVL.